This T cell receptor beta chain was sequenced for a study of blood T cells in healthy people across ages. A second PCR of 7 to 11 cycles used a sample-barcoded 5' primer and a J-beta primer mix. TCRdb itself ran the 5' RACE reads through MiXCR, one entry per CDR3 protein. The table records about 670,000 distinct CDR3 sequences, 52% of them present only once. CDR1 is KGHDR, CDR2 SFDVKD, per germline. V lost 3 bases, J lost 7 bases, and 10 bases stayed unmatched. The CDR3 runs to 15 residues. The TCR originated in a woman of 80 years or more in good health. Sequencing was performed on blood. This chain joins TRBV24-1 and TRBJ2-7; TRBD1 matches 8 bases. This CDR3 reads CATSDPGQAWGEQYF. The CDR3 nucleotides read TGTGCCACCAGTGATCCGGGACAGGCCTGGGGTGAGCAGTACTTC.